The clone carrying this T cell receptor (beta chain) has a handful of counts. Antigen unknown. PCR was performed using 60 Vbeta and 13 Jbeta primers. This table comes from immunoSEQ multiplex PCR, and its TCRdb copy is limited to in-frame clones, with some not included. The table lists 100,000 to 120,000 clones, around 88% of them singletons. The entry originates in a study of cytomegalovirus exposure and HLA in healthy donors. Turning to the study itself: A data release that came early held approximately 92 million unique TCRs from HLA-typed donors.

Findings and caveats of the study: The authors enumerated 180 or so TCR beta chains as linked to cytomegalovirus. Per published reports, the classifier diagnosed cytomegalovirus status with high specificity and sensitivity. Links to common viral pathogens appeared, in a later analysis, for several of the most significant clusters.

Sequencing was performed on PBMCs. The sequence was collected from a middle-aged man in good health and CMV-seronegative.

The CDR3 DNA follows: TGTGCCAGCAGCCAAGAAAGAAGGGGGACTGAAGCTTTCTTT. This gives the protein CASSQERRGTEAFF. V and J are TRBV4-2 and TRBJ1-1; a weak D match, TRBD1 (6 bases). There are 14 residues in the CDR3. The V end lost 0 bases, the J end lost 5 bases, and 10 bases lay between the germline ends. The germline gives CDR1 LGHNA, CDR2 YNFKEQ.